A single sample is the source of the 29 T cell receptor beta chains below, sequenced in a study of T cell responses to AZD1222 COVID-19 vaccine. TCRdb's copy holds only in-frame clones and misses some; the assay was immunoSEQ multiplex PCR. The top ten clones hold roughly 3.4% of a sample with some 150,000 clones, more than 85% of them seen once. The specimen comprised peripheral blood, sampled 28 days after the second AZD1222 dose. The receptor set was obtained from an adult who received the AZD1222 COVID-19 vaccine.

CDR3 nucleotide sequence: TGTGCCAGTAATCGGGGGACTAGCACAGATACGCAGTATTTT. Protein sequence: CASNRGTSTDTQYF. The rearrangement joins TRBV19 to TRBJ2-3, with a weak D call TRBD2 (6 bases). Germline-derived CDR1 and CDR2 are LNHDA and SQIVND (reference sequence). V was pared by 7 bases and J by 0 bases, with 11 bases between. This CDR3 has 14 residues.

V gene TRBV30 combines with J gene TRBJ1-4; the D is unclear. CDR1 GTSNPN and CDR2 SVGIG come from the germline V gene (reference sequence). There are 13 residues in the CDR3. V was cut by 4 bases and J by 8 bases, with 14 bases left in between. The CDR3: CAWNGPSAEKLFF. CDR3 nucleotides: TGTGCCTGGAATGGACCTTCGGCGGAAAAACTGTTTTTT.

This chain joins TRBV19 and TRBJ1-2; unclear D gene. Trimming pared 8 bases from V and 6 bases from J, leaving 13 bases between. Germline V gene lookup returns CDR1 LNHDA and CDR2 SQIVND (reference sequence). The CDR3 sequence is 12 residues long. The CDR3 nucleotides read TGTGCCAGTGAGGACCGATTCGATGGCTACACCTTC. This codes for CASEDRFDGYTF.

The chain uses TRBV5-4 and TRBJ2-7; no clear D. The V end was cut by 0 bases, the J end by 2 bases, with 9 bases between. CDR3 length: 14 amino acids. Germline loops: CDR1 SGHNT, CDR2 YYREEE (reference sequence). The CDR3 here is CASSLAGQPYEQYF. The CDR3, as DNA: TGTGCCAGCAGCTTGGCGGGCCAGCCCTACGAGCAGTACTTC.

The chain's CDR3 is CSASLAQLYGYTF. The CDR3, as DNA: TGCAGTGCTAGTCTAGCGCAGTTATATGGCTACACCTTC. J is TRBJ1-2 and V is TRBV20-1; D is undetermined. V lost 3 bases and J lost 5, with 13 bases in between. Germline assignment: CDR1 DFQATT and CDR2 SNEGSKA (reference sequence). The CDR3 is 13 amino acids.

This chain uses TRBV19 with TRBJ2-1, with TRBD2 matching over 11 bases. The germline V gene encodes CDR1 LNHDA and CDR2 SQIVND (reference sequence). J lost 9 bases, V lost 0 bases, and 10 bases had no gene match. This CDR3 has 17 amino acids. The CDR3 coding sequence is TGTGCCAGTAGTATAGATTGGGGACTAGCGGAGGGGGCTGAGCAGTTCTTC. Its translation is CASSIDWGLAEGAEQFF.

The chain recombines TRBV15 with TRBJ2-5, with TRBD1 matching over 7 bases. The junction had 14 bases not matched to a gene; V was cut back by 5 bases and J by 5 bases. This CDR3 contains 16 residues. Looked up from germline, CDR1 is LNHNV and CDR2 is YYDKDF (reference sequence). The CDR3 coding sequence is TGTGCCACCAGCCCAAGGGGGCCGCCAATCGGCGAGACCCAGTACTTC. Protein: CATSPRGPPIGETQYF.

The gene calls are TRBV28 and TRBJ2-3, with a weak D call TRBD2 (5 bases). Germline V CDR1 and CDR2: MDHEN, SYDVKM. The CDR3 consists of 14 residues. The ends were cut back, 8 bases at V and 3 bases at J, with 15 bases in the middle. CDR3 protein: CASYGGGGTDTQYF. Written as DNA, the CDR3 is TGTGCCAGCTACGGCGGCGGCGGGACAGATACGCAGTATTTT.

The V call is TRBV18, the J call TRBJ1-3, with no clear D. The V end lost 3 bases, the J end lost 2 bases, and 8 bases lay between the germline ends. The CDR3 has 14 amino acids. Per germline, CDR1 KGHSH and CDR2 LQKENI. The CDR3 DNA sequence: TGTGCCAGCTCACCCACCAACGCTGGAAACACCATATATTTT. Translation: CASSPTNAGNTIYF.

The sample holds a few counts of this clone. This chain links TRBV9 with TRBJ2-3; D uncertain. Germline values: CDR1 SGDLS, CDR2 YYNGEE. This CDR3 contains 17 residues. V dropped 4 bases and J dropped 1 base, with 19 bases sitting between them. In nucleotides, the CDR3 is TGTGCCAGCAGCCCCCGCTTTGGAGCTACAGGCACAGATACGCAGTATTTT. Its translation is CASSPRFGATGTDTQYF.

The chain has TRBV7-9 and TRBJ1-6, with TRBD1 identical over 8 bases. The CDR3 is 16 amino acids. Germline V lookup: CDR1 SEHNR, CDR2 FQNEAQ (reference sequence). V lost 5 bases, J lost 9 bases, and 12 bases stayed unmatched. The CDR3 reads CASSRDDPTGGSPLHF. The CDR3 DNA reads as TGTGCCAGCAGCCGTGATGATCCAACAGGGGGTTCACCCCTCCACTTT.

The chain joins TRBV5-6 to TRBJ1-5; D is uncertain. The V end lost 1 base, the J end lost 0 bases, and 5 bases lay between the germline ends. The CDR3 sequence is 14 residues long. Germline V gene sequence: CDR1 SGHDT, CDR2 YYEEEE. In DNA form, the CDR3 reads TGTGCCAGCAGCTTGTTAGGTAGCAATCAGCCCCAGCATTTT. It encodes CASSLLGSNQPQHF.

This chain links TRBV7-2 with TRBJ1-2; D not resolved. V was clipped by 5 bases and J by 8 bases, with 15 bases between them. This CDR3 is 13 amino acids long. Germline CDR1 and CDR2: SGHTA and FQGNSA. In nucleotides, the CDR3 is TGTGCCAGCAGCCCAAGCGGGGTACGCGGCTACACCTTC. Protein sequence: CASSPSGVRGYTF.

This chain links TRBV5-6 with TRBJ2-3, with D uncertain. Germline V CDR1 and CDR2: SGHDT, YYEEEE. The CDR3 spans 12 residues. Trimming left V 4 bases short and J 2 bases short, with 5 bases between. The CDR3 reads CASSGYTDTQYF. The CDR3 DNA reads as TGTGCCAGCAGCGGCTACACAGATACGCAGTATTTT. Full variable domain (rest looked up from reference TRBV5-6 and TRBJ2-3): DAGVTQSPTHLIKTRGQQVTLRCSPKSGHDTVSWYQQALGQGPQFIFQYYEEEERQRGNFPDRFSGHQFPNYSSELNVNALLLGDSALYLCASSGYTDTQYFGPGTRLTVL.

V and J are TRBV10-3 and TRBJ2-7, with D unresolved. The V gene's germline CDR1 is ENHRY and CDR2 SYGVKD. The CDR3 sequence is 13 residues long. The ends were cut back, 5 bases at V and 0 bases at J, with 8 bases in the middle. Here the CDR3 reads CAISQESSYEQYF. The DNA for the CDR3 is TGTGCCATCAGTCAGGAGAGCTCCTACGAGCAGTACTTC.

This chain connects TRBV7-8 to TRBJ2-1, with 12 bases fitting TRBD2. After removal of 6 bases from V and 0 bases from J, the junction contained 6 bases not matched to a gene. CDR3 length: 17 residues. In germline, CDR1 is SGHVS, CDR2 FQNEAQ. The CDR3 reads CASSTTSGRPSYNEQFF. CDR3 nucleotides: TGTGCCAGCAGTACGACTAGCGGGAGACCCTCCTACAATGAGCAGTTCTTC.

The chain uses TRBV7-2 and TRBJ2-2, with D maybe TRBD2 (5 bases). The CDR3 covers 14 residues. CDR1 is SGHTA, CDR2 FQGNSA, per germline. Trimming shortened V by 5 bases and J by 7 bases, and 14 bases separated the two germline ends. CDR3 loop: CASSAGGRVGELFF. The CDR3 DNA is TGTGCCAGCAGCGCCGGAGGACGGGTCGGGGAGCTGTTTTTT. The full variable domain, in which reference TRBV7-2 and TRBJ2-2 provide the parts outside the CDR3, is GAGVSQSPSNKVTEKGKDVELRCDPISGHTALYWYRQSLGQGLEFLIYFQGNSAPDKSGLPSDRFSAERTGGSVSTLTIQRTQQEDSAVYLCASSAGGRVGELFFGEGSRLTVL.

Note on this clone: The identical CDR3 is also encoded by other nucleotide sequences in the sample. This chain uses TRBV10-1 with TRBJ2-2; 13 bases line up with TRBD2. The V gene end was trimmed by 6 bases and the J gene end by 3 bases; junction bases not matched to a gene: 1. Germline V gives CDR1 WNHNN, CDR2 SYGVQD (reference sequence). This CDR3 contains 15 residues. The CDR3 DNA reads TGCGCCAGCAGCGGACTAGCGGGAGACACCGGGGAGCTGTTTTTT. Its protein product is CASSGLAGDTGELFF.

The chain joins TRBV6-1 to TRBJ1-5; 9 bases match TRBD1. This CDR3 is built from 16 residues. V trimming: 4 bases; J trimming: 7 bases; junction bases outside the gene matches: 11. Germline V gene lookup returns CDR1 MNHNS and CDR2 SASEGT. This chain's CDR3 is CASSGSGTGFGQPQHF. In nucleotides, the CDR3 is TGTGCCAGCAGTGGTTCCGGGACAGGGTTTGGGCAGCCCCAGCATTTT.

This rearrangement joins TRBV7-2 to TRBJ1-4, with a tentative D call TRBD1 (6 bases). Germline V lookup: CDR1 SGHTA, CDR2 FQGNSA. The CDR3 is 14 amino acids. Trimming pared 5 bases from V and 13 bases from J, leaving 20 bases between. DNA for the CDR3: TGTGCCAGCAGCCCGGAACGGGGGCGACTTGGACTGTTTTTT. Protein product: CASSPERGRLGLFF.

This rearrangement joins TRBV7-2 to TRBJ1-1; possible D gene TRBD1, 5 bases. Per the germline V gene, CDR1 is SGHTA and CDR2 is FQGNSA. The CDR3 extends over 15 amino acids. Trimming removed 1 base from V and 4 bases from J, with 13 bases in between. CDR3 sequence: CASSLVGRDSTEAFF. The CDR3 DNA follows: TGTGCCAGCAGCTTAGTGGGCAGGGATAGCACTGAAGCTTTCTTT.

The chain carries TRBV9 and TRBJ2-7, with 7 bases fitting TRBD1. Germline lookup yields CDR1 SGDLS and CDR2 YYNGEE. The CDR3 contains 14 residues. The J segment lost 2 bases and the V segment lost 3 bases, leaving 5 bases of the junction unmatched. This chain's CDR3 is CASSAQGDTYEQYF. The CDR3 DNA reads TGTGCCAGCAGCGCGCAGGGGGATACCTACGAGCAGTACTTC.

A single count supports this clone. V is TRBV7-9 and J is TRBJ1-1; maybe TRBD1 (5 bases). The CDR3 runs to 15 residues. Per germline, CDR1 SEHNR and CDR2 FQNEAQ (reference sequence). V was pared by 3 bases and J by 1 base, with 12 bases between. The chain's CDR3 is CASSFRDGSNTEAFF. The CDR3 nucleotides read TGTGCCAGCAGCTTCAGGGACGGATCGAACACTGAAGCTTTCTTT.

V is TRBV12-3 or TRBV12-4 and J is TRBJ2-1; D unclear. The CDR3 is 11 residues long. Trimming took off 6 bases at V and 5 bases at J, with 5 bases between the two ends. CDR3 in amino acids: CASSTHNEQFF. CDR3 DNA: TGTGCCAGCAGCACACACAATGAGCAGTTCTTC.

This clone has only a few counts. The chain couples TRBV30 to TRBJ2-3, with D uncertain. Trimming took off 0 bases at V and 0 bases at J, with 4 bases between the two ends. Germline-derived CDR1 and CDR2 are GTSNPN and SVGIG (reference sequence). CDR3 size: 13 residues. The CDR3 region has the DNA TGTGCCTGGAGTGTTAGGAGCACAGATACGCAGTATTTT. Translated, it gives CAWSVRSTDTQYF.

This chain links TRBV4-1 with TRBJ2-1; the match to TRBD2 covers 13 bases. Germline V lookup: CDR1 MGHRA, CDR2 YSYEKL. The CDR3 covers 16 residues. V was clipped by 6 bases and J by 0 bases; unmatched bases: 2. In nucleotides, the CDR3 is TGCGCCAGCAGGCGACTAGCGGGGGGCTCCTACAATGAGCAGTTCTTC. Its translation: CASRRLAGGSYNEQFF.

The rearrangement uses TRBV6-2 or TRBV6-3 and TRBJ2-2, with TRBD2 identical over 10 bases. With V trimmed by 3 bases and J by 6 bases, 10 bases remained unmatched. From germline, CDR1 is MNHEY and CDR2 SVGEGT. This CDR3 has 17 amino acids. The CDR3 DNA reads as TGTGCCAGCAGTTATCTATCGGCTAGCGGGAGTCCCGGGGAGCTGTTTTTT. This sequence encodes CASSYLSASGSPGELFF.

This clone was detected once. The chain carries TRBV2 and TRBJ2-1, with TRBD1 identical over 7 bases. With 6 bases clipped from V and 8 bases from J, the junction kept 10 bases outside the gene matches. Germline V lookup: CDR1 SNHLY, CDR2 FYNNEI. The CDR3 is 14 amino acids. The CDR3 DNA reads as TGTGCCAGCAGGGGTGAGACAGGGAAGCATGAGCAGTTCTTC. It yields the protein CASRGETGKHEQFF. Complete variable domain (other parts from reference TRBV2 and TRBJ2-1): EPEVTQTPSHQVTQMGQEVILRCVPISNHLYFYWYRQILGQKVEFLVSFYNNEISEKSEIFDDQFSVERPDGSNFTLKIRSTKLEDSAMYFCASRGETGKHEQFFGPGTRLTVL.

This clone was recorded only once. The chain has TRBV19 and TRBJ2-1; 8 positions agree with TRBD2. The germline CDR1 and CDR2 sequences are LNHDA and SQIVND (reference sequence). V lost 6 bases and J lost 8; bases outside the gene matches: 12. The CDR3 extends over 15 amino acids. CDR3 region: CASRTSREGRHEQFF. The CDR3 DNA reads as TGTGCCAGTAGAACCTCACGGGAGGGGCGCCATGAGCAGTTCTTC.